One and the same sample provided the 2 T cell receptor beta chains below, sequenced in a study of blood T cell repertoires in COVID-19. Clones were read by immunoSEQ multiplex PCR, and TCRdb kept only the in-frame ones, dropping some. This sample has about 240,000 clones, with about nine tenths found just once. Sequenced sample: peripheral blood. The receptors were sampled from a man in his 60s who had recovered from COVID-19.

The chain carries TRBV2 and TRBJ2-2; possible D gene TRBD2, 5 bases. CDR3 size: 15 residues. Germline lookup yields CDR1 SNHLY and CDR2 FYNNEI. V lost 6 bases and J 5 bases, leaving 16 bases between the germline ends. DNA of the CDR3: TGTGCCAGCAGCGTTGAGGGAATGGTTACCGGGGAGCTGTTTTTT. Its protein product is CASSVEGMVTGELFF.

The gene calls are TRBV7-2 and TRBJ1-5, with 9 bases fitting TRBD1. V was clipped by 5 bases and J by 7 bases; unmatched bases: 6. This CDR3 region has 14 residues. Looked up from germline, CDR1 is SGHTA and CDR2 is FQGNSA. The DNA of the CDR3 is TGTGCCAGCAGCCAGGACAGGGGTGGCCAGCCCCAGCATTTT. Translation gives CASSQDRGGQPQHF.